The 8 T cell receptor beta chains reported below all come from one sample, sequenced in a study of blood T cell repertoires in COVID-19 (dated by TCRdb to about 2020). Library method: the immunoSEQ multiplex PCR assay. The table comes from immuneACCESS by way of TCRdb, which keeps in-frame sequences with V and J called. Part of the clones is missing from these tables; in studies checked, under half for an unresolved V gene and the rest for unknown reasons. This sample is represented by 210,000 or so clones; under 80% of them were singletons. The ten largest make up roughly 14% of the sample. Sequencing used peripheral blood. These receptors originate from a middle-aged man who had recovered from COVID-19.

V is TRBV27 and J is TRBJ1-6; TRBD1 is a possible D gene (5 bases). V was pared by 7 bases and J by 9 bases, with 10 bases between. Germline V lookup: CDR1 MNHEY, CDR2 SMNVEV (reference sequence). The CDR3 is made up of 12 amino acids. CDR3 sequence (DNA): TGTGCCAGCAAGCAGGGCGCTTCACCCCTCCACTTT. It yields the protein CASKQGASPLHF.

In its sample, this clone was seen once. V and J are TRBV5-1 and TRBJ2-2, with D maybe TRBD1 (5 bases). V was pared by 3 bases and J by 4 bases, with 7 bases between. The CDR3 spans 13 residues. The germline CDR1 and CDR2 sequences are SGHRS and YFSETQ. CDR3 sequence reads: CASSSQGTGELFF. The CDR3 nucleotides are TGCGCCAGCAGCTCCCAGGGCACCGGGGAGCTGTTTTTT. Variable domain in full (rest from reference TRBV5-1 and TRBJ2-2): KAGVTQTPRYLIKTRGQQVTLSCSPISGHRSVSWYQQTPGQGLQFLFEYFSETQRNKGNFPGRFSGRQFSNSRSEMNVSTLELGDSALYLCASSSQGTGELFFGEGSRLTVL.

Only one count was recorded for this clone. The J gene is TRBJ2-1, the V gene TRBV19; 7 positions match TRBD2. Looked up from germline, CDR1 is LNHDA and CDR2 is SQIVND (reference sequence). J was trimmed by 9 bases and V by 1 base; bases with no gene match: 6. CDR3 length equals 14 residues. The CDR3 protein is CASSIGPASGEQFF. The CDR3 coding sequence is TGTGCCAGTAGTATAGGCCCGGCTAGCGGTGAGCAGTTCTTC. Based on the CDR3 plus reference TRBV19 and TRBJ2-1, the full variable domain is DGGITQSPKYLFRKEGQNVTLSCEQNLNHDAMYWYRQDPGQGLRLIYYSQIVNDFQKGDIAEGYSVSREKKESFPLTVTSAQKNPTAFYLCASSIGPASGEQFFGPGTRLTVL.

V usage is TRBV7-3 and J usage is TRBJ2-1; a weak D match, TRBD2 (6 bases). Germline-derived CDR1 and CDR2 are SGHTA and FQGTGA. V dropped 5 bases and J dropped 4 bases, with 18 bases sitting between them. This CDR3 is 16 amino acids long. The CDR3 protein is CASSPLGGSLYNEQFF. The CDR3 DNA reads as TGTGCCAGCAGCCCCCTAGGAGGGAGTTTATACAATGAGCAGTTCTTC.

The chain combines TRBV6-2 or TRBV6-3 with TRBJ2-7; 7 nucleotides align to TRBD1. The length of the CDR3 is 12 residues. With V trimmed by 4 bases and J by 5 bases, 2 bases remained unmatched. Germline V gene sequence: CDR1 MNHEY, CDR2 SVGEGT. The CDR3 DNA reads TGTGCCAGCAGTTTAGGGGGCAACGAGCAGTACTTC. It yields the protein CASSLGGNEQYF.

The chain links TRBV6-5 to TRBJ2-1; possible D gene TRBD2, 6 bases. The V end lost 6 bases, the J end lost 4 bases, and 16 bases lay between the germline ends. This CDR3 has 15 residues. Per germline, CDR1 MNHEY and CDR2 SVGAGI. CDR3 amino acids: CASRRIKAGYNEQFF. The CDR3 nucleotides read TGTGCCAGCAGGCGAATTAAAGCGGGTTACAATGAGCAGTTCTTC.

The chain is built from TRBV7-9 and TRBJ1-3; D gene unclear. V shed 2 bases and J shed 2 bases, with 7 bases lying between them. The length of the CDR3 is 14 residues. Looked up from germline, CDR1 is SEHNR and CDR2 is FQNEAQ (reference sequence). The CDR3, as DNA: TGTGCCAGCAGCTTAACTTCCGCTGGAAACACCATATATTTT. Translating gives CASSLTSAGNTIYF.

This clone came up once. This CDR3 is CASSVGLGRVVSRSSEQFF. The CDR3, as DNA: TGTGCCAGCAGCGTAGGTTTGGGCAGGGTTGTGTCCAGATCGAGTGAGCAGTTCTTC. This sequence joins TRBV9 and TRBJ2-1; maybe TRBD1 (5 bases). V gave up 0 bases and J gave up 9 bases, with 28 bases separating them. Germline V gene data show CDR1 as SGDLS and CDR2 as YYNGEE. The CDR3 is 19 amino acids. Full variable domain (missing parts from reference TRBV9 and TRBJ2-1): DSGVTQTPKHLITATGQRVTLRCSPRSGDLSVYWYQQSLDQGLQFLIQYYNGEERAKGNILERFSAQQFPDLHSELNLSSLELGDSALYFCASSVGLGRVVSRSSEQFFGPGTRLTVL.